One and the same sample provided the 18 T cell receptor beta chains below, sequenced in a study of patients with pleural tuberculosis. TCRdb re-called the reads with MiXCR, one entry per CDR3 protein. The profile covers around 30,000 distinct CDR3 sequences, with about 20% appearing a single time and about 3.5% taken by the ten largest. Material for sequencing was peripheral blood. The receptor set was obtained from a human donor with pleural tuberculosis.

By share, this clonotype counts as medium-sized (0.01 to 0.1%). The chain couples TRBV20-1 to TRBJ1-1, with a weak D call TRBD1 (5 bases). The CDR3 runs to 13 residues. CDR1 is DFQATT, CDR2 SNEGSKA, per germline (reference sequence). The V end was cut by 1 base, the J end by 0 bases, with 6 bases between. DNA for the CDR3: TGCAGTGCTAGAGGGGGCTTGAACACTGAAGCTTTCTTT. It is translated as CSARGGLNTEAFF.

This clonotype was recorded many times. The V and J genes are TRBV24-1 and TRBJ1-1, with D hard to call. Germline assignment: CDR1 KGHDR and CDR2 SFDVKD. CDR3 length: 11 amino acids. Trimming shortened V by 4 bases and J by 11 bases, and 10 bases separated the two germline ends. The CDR3 protein is CATSDGVAAFF. The CDR3 bases are TGTGCCACCAGTGACGGGGTGGCCGCTTTCTTT.

By sample share, this clonotype is medium-sized. The chain links TRBV27 to TRBJ1-1, with 9 positions matching TRBD1. Germline values: CDR1 MNHEY, CDR2 SMNVEV (reference sequence). Germline trimming cut 6 bases from V and 4 bases from J; bases unmatched to any gene: 12. CDR3 length: 16 residues. Here the CDR3 reads CASSPGQGYVGTEAFF. CDR3 DNA sequence: TGTGCCAGCAGCCCGGGACAGGGATATGTTGGCACTGAAGCTTTCTTT.

This clonotype was recorded at least ten times. This chain connects TRBV29-1 to TRBJ2-1; 10 bases are shared with TRBD2. In germline, CDR1 is SQVTM, CDR2 ANQGSEA. The CDR3 is 14 amino acids. V trimming: 6 bases; J trimming: 3 bases; junction bases outside the gene matches: 5. CDR3 nucleotide sequence: TGCAGCGTGGCCGGGACTAGCGACTACAATGAGCAGTTCTTC. Its translation is CSVAGTSDYNEQFF.

As regards this clonotype: A read error may produce the germline difference seen at one junction end. The chain carries TRBV11-2 and TRBJ1-5, with D unresolved. The length of the CDR3 is 13 residues. CDR1 and CDR2 (germline): SGHAT, FQNNGV. The CDR3: CAISPQVNQPQHF. CDR3 bases: TGTGCCATCAGTCCGCAGGTCAATCAGCCCCAACATTTT.

This clonotype showed up many times. The V and J genes are TRBV29-1 and TRBJ1-2; no firm D call. The germline V gene has CDR1 SQVTM and CDR2 ANQGSEA. V lost 4 bases and J 4 bases, leaving 16 bases between the germline ends. The CDR3 spans 14 residues. The DNA of the CDR3 is TGCAGCGTTGGGGCCGTGGGTGTGTCCTATGGCTACACCTTC. Translated, it gives CSVGAVGVSYGYTF.

Details on this clonotype: Being one base from a much bigger clone, this may be a read error. The V call is TRBV13, the J call TRBJ2-3; D is undetermined. The CDR3 runs 14 residues. Germline-derived CDR1 and CDR2 are PRHDT and FYEKMQ (reference sequence). CDR3 DNA sequence: TGTGCCAGCAGCTTAGCAGTTTCCACAGATACGCGGTATTTT. Amino acid sequence: CASSLAVSTDTRYF.

This clonotype was detected ten times or more. The chain carries TRBV28 and TRBJ1-2; no definite D call. Looked up from germline, CDR1 is MDHEN and CDR2 is SYDVKM. V lost 6 bases to trimming and J lost 5 bases, with 10 bases between them. The CDR3 length is 12 residues. As DNA, the CDR3 is TGTGCCAGCAGCGGATTGGAATATGGCTACACCTTC. The encoded protein is CASSGLEYGYTF.

Only one count was recorded for this clonotype. The chain uses TRBV6-1 and TRBJ1-6; 9 positions match TRBD1. The germline CDR1 and CDR2 sequences are MNHNS and SASEGT. The CDR3 is 15 residues long. V was clipped by 5 bases and J by 7 bases; unmatched bases: 6. Written as DNA, the CDR3 is TGTGCCAGCAGTCCTACCGGGACAGGGAATTCACCCCTCCACTTT. Translating gives CASSPTGTGNSPLHF.

This chain uses TRBV5-1 with TRBJ1-1; D remains ambiguous. V was clipped by 4 bases and J by 2 bases, with 9 bases between them. This CDR3 contains 13 residues. CDR1 and CDR2 from the germline V gene are SGHRS and YFSETQ. CDR3 sequence: CASSDHPNTEAFF. The CDR3 bases are TGCGCCAGCAGCGACCATCCCAACACTGAAGCTTTCTTT.

As regards this clonotype: Germline is not matched at one junction end, which may reflect a read error. This sequence joins TRBV6-2 or TRBV6-3 and TRBJ1-1; TRBD1 might be the D (5 bases). Germline-derived CDR1 and CDR2 are MNHEY and SVGEGT. CDR3 length: 14 amino acids. This CDR3 is CASMAALGASEAFF. CDR3 coding DNA: TGCGCCAGCATGGCAGCCCTTGGGGCCTCTGAAGCTTTCTTT.

This clonotype was seen many times. The J gene is TRBJ1-1, the V gene TRBV3-1; no reliable D call. This CDR3 contains 11 residues. Per the germline V gene, CDR1 is LGHDT and CDR2 is YNNKEL (reference sequence). Between the trimmed V and J ends, which lost 6 bases and 12 bases, there was a span of 14 bases. CDR3 region: CASSYTGSTFF. The CDR3 nucleotides are TGTGCCAGCAGTTACACCGGGTCGACTTTCTTT.

The rearrangement uses TRBV10-3 and TRBJ2-1; 14 nucleotides line up with TRBD2. Trimming removed 2 bases from V and 7 bases from J; junction bases left unmatched: 4. From germline, CDR1 is ENHRY and CDR2 SYGVKD. There are 16 residues in the CDR3. CDR3 protein: CAISEPGLAGVNEQFF. DNA for the CDR3: TGTGCCATCAGTGAGCCGGGACTAGCGGGAGTGAATGAGCAGTTCTTC.

This clonotype has just a few counts. The genes are TRBV4-3 and TRBJ2-1; 7 nucleotides align to TRBD2. Germline values: CDR1 LGHNA, CDR2 YSLEER. The CDR3 is 14 residues long. V dropped 4 bases and J dropped 8; count of bases not matched to a gene: 8. CDR3 sequence reads: CASSPILAYDEQFF. The DNA of the CDR3 is TGCGCCAGCAGCCCTATACTAGCGTACGATGAGCAGTTCTTC.

This clonotype was seen ten or more times. This sequence joins TRBV28 and TRBJ2-5; D unresolved. The CDR3 loop spans 15 amino acids. Deletions cut 6 bases from V and 7 bases from J, with 21 bases between. CDR1 MDHEN and CDR2 SYDVKM come from the germline V gene. Here the CDR3 reads CASSRALLLLGTQYF. CDR3 sequence (DNA): TGTGCCAGCAGCCGGGCATTGTTGTTATTAGGGACCCAGTACTTC.

This clonotype ranks as medium-sized. The chain joins TRBV6-1 to TRBJ1-4, with D tentatively TRBD1 (5 bases). Germline V CDR1 and CDR2: MNHNS, SASEGT. V dropped 7 bases and J dropped 4 bases, with 13 bases sitting between them. The CDR3 spans 14 residues. CDR3 loop: CASTPGDYNEKLFF. The CDR3 DNA reads TGTGCCAGCACCCCCGGGGACTATAATGAAAAACTGTTTTTT.

This clonotype showed up many times. V gene TRBV11-3 combines with J gene TRBJ1-1, with D hard to call. From germline, CDR1 is SGHNT and CDR2 YENEEA. The CDR3 extends over 13 amino acids. V was shortened by 5 bases and J by 4 bases, with 11 bases between the two germline ends. The DNA for the CDR3 is TGTGCCAGCAGCCCTAGCGTTGGCACTGAAGCTTTCTTT. Translated, it gives CASSPSVGTEAFF.

The CDR3 DNA sequence: TGCAGTGCCTCTCCAGGGGGAGAAGCTTTCTTT. Translating gives CSASPGGEAFF. The chain links TRBV20-1 to TRBJ1-1; 7 nucleotides align to TRBD1. This CDR3 is 11 amino acids long. Per germline, CDR1 DFQATT and CDR2 SNEGSKA (reference sequence). V lost 6 bases, J lost 8 bases, and 6 bases stayed unmatched.